A selection of T cell receptor beta chains follows, all from one sample in a study of OX40 agonist ivuxolimab in advanced cancers. Libraries were prepared by immunoSEQ multiplex PCR; TCRdb keeps only in-frame clonotypes and omits some of them. The table lists approximately 50,000 clones, less than 90% of them singletons. Sequencing used CD4+ or CD8+ T cells sorted from blood, obtained in a trial of the OX40 agonist ivuxolimab. These receptors came from an adult with an advanced solid tumor such as melanoma, head and neck, liver or kidney cancer. The CDR3 runs from the conserved cysteine through the conserved F or W. The D gene is left open where the match is weak. For some rows the clone size is stated as once, few or many, or as a class when expanded; others skip it.

cdr3_length: 13
v_call: TRBV29-1
clone_size: -
d_call: -
j_call: TRBJ2-3
cdr3_nt: TGCAGCGTTGAGAGTTTTTCCACAGATACGCAGTATTTT
cdr3_aa: CSVESFSTDTQYF

cdr3_length: 12
v_call: TRBV30
clone_size: -
d_call: -
j_call: TRBJ2-1
cdr3_nt: TGTGCCTGGAGTGTACAGCGGGATGAGCAGTTCTTC
cdr3_aa: CAWSVQRDEQFF

cdr3_length: 14
v_call: TRBV29-1
clone_size: -
d_call: -
j_call: TRBJ1-2
cdr3_nt: TGCAGCGTCGTCCCCCCCCGAGCCGATTATGGCTACACCTTC
cdr3_aa: CSVVPPRADYGYTF

cdr3_length: 17
v_call: TRBV28
clone_size: few
d_call: -
j_call: TRBJ1-1
cdr3_nt: TGTGCCAGCAGACTGGCAGGTGAGGCTCCTCCGAACACTGAAGCTTTCTTT
cdr3_aa: CASRLAGEAPPNTEAFF

cdr3_length: 12
v_call: TRBV6-6
clone_size: few
d_call: -
j_call: TRBJ2-7
cdr3_nt: TGTGCCAGCAGTGGGACCGCCTACGAGCAGTACTTC
cdr3_aa: CASSGTAYEQYF

cdr3_length: 17
v_call: TRBV19
clone_size: -
d_call: TRBD2
j_call: TRBJ2-7
cdr3_nt: TGTGCCAGTAGCAAACAGAAGGGAGCGGGAGCTTGGTACGAGCAGTACTTC
cdr3_aa: CASSKQKGAGAWYEQYF

cdr3_length: 15
v_call: TRBV28
clone_size: -
d_call: -
j_call: TRBJ2-2
cdr3_nt: TGTGCCAGCAGCCAAGGGGGGCTGGGGGCCGGGGAGCTGTTTTTT
cdr3_aa: CASSQGGLGAGELFF

cdr3_length: 16
v_call: TRBV7-2
clone_size: -
d_call: TRBD2
j_call: TRBJ2-5
cdr3_nt: TGTGCCAGCAGCTTATTGGGGGGGTCGGTATCGGAGACCCAGTACTTC
cdr3_aa: CASSLLGGSVSETQYF

cdr3_length: 14
v_call: TRBV11-2
clone_size: -
d_call: TRBD1
j_call: TRBJ1-2
cdr3_nt: TGTGCCAGCAGCTCCTTGACAGGGAACTATGGCTACACCTTC
cdr3_aa: CASSSLTGNYGYTF

cdr3_length: 14
v_call: TRBV5-6
clone_size: -
d_call: -
j_call: TRBJ1-4
cdr3_nt: TGTGCCAGCAGCCCCGGGGGAAAGGAGGAAAAACTGTTTTTT
cdr3_aa: CASSPGGKEEKLFF

cdr3_length: 16
v_call: TRBV18
clone_size: -
d_call: TRBD1
j_call: TRBJ1-3
cdr3_nt: TGTGCCAGCTCACCTGGACAGGAGGCTACTGGAAACACCATATATTTT
cdr3_aa: CASSPGQEATGNTIYF

cdr3_length: 13
v_call: TRBV7-9
clone_size: once
d_call: -
j_call: TRBJ2-7
cdr3_nt: TGTGCCAGCAGCTTAGGGTCACTAGCCGAGCAGTACTTC
cdr3_aa: CASSLGSLAEQYF

cdr3_length: 17
v_call: TRBV4-2
clone_size: -
d_call: TRBD2
j_call: TRBJ2-3
cdr3_nt: TGTGCCAGCAGCTTGGAGCTGGGACTAGCGGCAACAGATACGCAGTATTTT
cdr3_aa: CASSLELGLAATDTQYF

cdr3_length: 13
v_call: TRBV6-5
clone_size: once
d_call: -
j_call: TRBJ2-1
cdr3_nt: TGTGCCAGCAATTCCGGGACGGTGCATGAGCAGTTCTTC
cdr3_aa: CASNSGTVHEQFF

cdr3_length: 13
v_call: TRBV7-2
clone_size: -
d_call: -
j_call: TRBJ1-1
cdr3_nt: TGTGCCAGCAGCCCCGGTTCGACCACTGAAGCTTTCTTT
cdr3_aa: CASSPGSTTEAFF

cdr3_length: 18
v_call: TRBV11-2
clone_size: -
d_call: TRBD1
j_call: TRBJ1-1
cdr3_nt: TGTGCCAGCAGCCCAGCAGGGCATCAGGGGGCAGAGTTCACTGAAGCTTTCTTT
cdr3_aa: CASSPAGHQGAEFTEAFF

cdr3_length: 15
v_call: TRBV6-5
clone_size: -
d_call: TRBD1
j_call: TRBJ2-1
cdr3_nt: TGTGCCAGCAGTCGCGACAGGGGATCCTACAATGAGCAGTTCTTC
cdr3_aa: CASSRDRGSYNEQFF

cdr3_length: 18
v_call: TRBV9
clone_size: -
d_call: -
j_call: TRBJ2-1
cdr3_nt: TGTGCCAGCAGCACTACTTTCGGTAGTCAGAGCTCCTACAATGAGCAGTTCTTC
cdr3_aa: CASSTTFGSQSSYNEQFF

cdr3_length: 15
v_call: TRBV19
clone_size: -
d_call: -
j_call: TRBJ1-1
cdr3_nt: TGTGCCAGTAGTATGGGGGTACCCATGAACACTGAAGCTTTCTTT
cdr3_aa: CASSMGVPMNTEAFF

cdr3_length: 14
v_call: TRBV2
clone_size: -
d_call: TRBD1
j_call: TRBJ1-2
cdr3_nt: TGTGCCAGCAGTGAGCGGGACAGGGTAGGAGGCTACACCTTC
cdr3_aa: CASSERDRVGGYTF

cdr3_length: 14
v_call: TRBV19
clone_size: few
d_call: -
j_call: TRBJ1-2
cdr3_nt: TGTGCCAGTAGTATATCCGGGGGGAACTATGGCTACACCTTC
cdr3_aa: CASSISGGNYGYTF

cdr3_length: 15
v_call: TRBV2
clone_size: -
d_call: TRBD1
j_call: TRBJ2-7
cdr3_nt: TGTGCCAGCAGATCTAGACAGGGGGCGGTGTACGAGCAGTACTTC
cdr3_aa: CASRSRQGAVYEQYF

cdr3_length: 13
v_call: TRBV19
clone_size: -
d_call: TRBD1
j_call: TRBJ1-2
cdr3_nt: TGTGCCAGTAGGCAACAGGGGGCGGCTGGCTACACCTTC
cdr3_aa: CASRQQGAAGYTF

cdr3_length: 15
v_call: TRBV4-3
clone_size: -
d_call: -
j_call: TRBJ1-4
cdr3_nt: TGCGCCAGCAGCCTCAGACAGGCACCTAATGAAAAACTGTTTTTT
cdr3_aa: CASSLRQAPNEKLFF

cdr3_length: 14
v_call: TRBV7-9
clone_size: -
d_call: -
j_call: TRBJ2-5
cdr3_nt: TGTGCCAGCAGCCATGGAACACTCCAAGAGACCCAGTACTTC
cdr3_aa: CASSHGTLQETQYF

cdr3_length: 15
v_call: TRBV4-3
clone_size: -
d_call: -
j_call: TRBJ2-3
cdr3_nt: TGCGCCAGCAGCCAAGAACTCAGGGACACAGATACGCAGTATTTT
cdr3_aa: CASSQELRDTDTQYF

cdr3_length: 15
v_call: TRBV18
clone_size: -
d_call: TRBD1
j_call: TRBJ1-5
cdr3_nt: TGTGCCAGCTCACCAGCCACAGGGGGAGATCAGCCCCAGCATTTT
cdr3_aa: CASSPATGGDQPQHF

cdr3_length: 15
v_call: TRBV29-1
clone_size: -
d_call: -
j_call: TRBJ1-2
cdr3_nt: TGCAGCGTACCACGGGGGGACCACACCGGCTATGGCTACACCTTC
cdr3_aa: CSVPRGDHTGYGYTF

cdr3_length: 14
v_call: TRBV28
clone_size: -
d_call: -
j_call: TRBJ2-5
cdr3_nt: TGTGCCAGCAGTTCCATGGGGGACCAAGAGACCCAGTACTTC
cdr3_aa: CASSSMGDQETQYF

cdr3_length: 16
v_call: TRBV23-1
clone_size: -
d_call: TRBD2
j_call: TRBJ2-7
cdr3_nt: TGCGCCAGCAGTCGGGGGACTAGCGGGAGATCGTACGAGCAGTACTTC
cdr3_aa: CASSRGTSGRSYEQYF

cdr3_length: 16
v_call: TRBV19
clone_size: -
d_call: -
j_call: TRBJ1-1
cdr3_nt: TGTGCCAGTAGTTCACAGGGTGCGGTTGTCAGCACTGAAGCTTTCTTT
cdr3_aa: CASSSQGAVVSTEAFF

cdr3_length: 14
v_call: TRBV9
clone_size: -
d_call: TRBD1
j_call: TRBJ2-3
cdr3_nt: TGTGCCAGCAGCGTAAAGGGGGCCTCAGATACGCAGTATTTT
cdr3_aa: CASSVKGASDTQYF

cdr3_length: 15
v_call: TRBV5-1
clone_size: -
d_call: -
j_call: TRBJ2-2
cdr3_nt: TGCGCCAGCAGCTTTGGGCAGGGGAGGACCGGGGAGCTGTTTTTT
cdr3_aa: CASSFGQGRTGELFF

cdr3_length: 15
v_call: TRBV4-2
clone_size: -
d_call: -
j_call: TRBJ2-2
cdr3_nt: TGTGCCAGCAGCCAGCTGGTACAGGGCACCGGGGAGCTGTTTTTT
cdr3_aa: CASSQLVQGTGELFF

cdr3_length: 14
v_call: TRBV5-1
clone_size: few
d_call: TRBD2
j_call: TRBJ2-7
cdr3_nt: TGCGCCAGCAGCTTGGCTGGGACTAGCAACGAGCAGTACTTC
cdr3_aa: CASSLAGTSNEQYF

cdr3_length: 16
v_call: TRBV6-1
clone_size: medium-sized
d_call: -
j_call: TRBJ1-6
cdr3_nt: TGTGCCAGCAGTGGACCGACAGTGGGTGGTTCGTCACCCCTCCACTTT
cdr3_aa: CASSGPTVGGSSPLHF

cdr3_length: 14
v_call: TRBV9
clone_size: -
d_call: -
j_call: TRBJ2-3
cdr3_nt: TGTGCCAGCACAAGGGCTAGCGACACAGATACGCAGTATTTT
cdr3_aa: CASTRASDTDTQYF

cdr3_length: 14
v_call: TRBV28
clone_size: few
d_call: TRBD1
j_call: TRBJ1-1
cdr3_nt: TGTGCCAGCTGTGTACAGGGGATGAACACTGAAGCTTTCTTT
cdr3_aa: CASCVQGMNTEAFF

cdr3_length: 15
v_call: TRBV2
clone_size: -
d_call: TRBD1
j_call: TRBJ2-3
cdr3_nt: TGTGCCAGCAGCGGAACAGGGGGATTCACAGATACGCAGTATTTT
cdr3_aa: CASSGTGGFTDTQYF

cdr3_length: 15
v_call: TRBV5-6
clone_size: -
d_call: -
j_call: TRBJ2-5
cdr3_nt: TGTGCCAGCAGCTTATTTGCAGGCCTCCAAGAGACCCAGTACTTC
cdr3_aa: CASSLFAGLQETQYF

cdr3_length: 11
v_call: TRBV6-1
clone_size: -
d_call: -
j_call: TRBJ2-3
cdr3_nt: TGTGCCAGCAGCGCCACAGATACGCAGTATTTT
cdr3_aa: CASSATDTQYF

cdr3_length: 13
v_call: TRBV29-1
clone_size: -
d_call: -
j_call: TRBJ2-7
cdr3_nt: TGCAGCGTTATGGACAGAAACGCCTACGAGCAGTACTTC
cdr3_aa: CSVMDRNAYEQYF

cdr3_length: 15
v_call: TRBV5-6
clone_size: -
d_call: TRBD2
j_call: TRBJ2-1
cdr3_nt: TGTGCCAGCCGGGGACTACGGGTCGACGTCAATGAGCAGTTCTTC
cdr3_aa: CASRGLRVDVNEQFF

cdr3_length: 14
v_call: TRBV19
clone_size: -
d_call: TRBD1
j_call: TRBJ2-1
cdr3_nt: TGTGCCAGTAGTCCCAGGACAGGAACGAATGAGCAGTTCTTC
cdr3_aa: CASSPRTGTNEQFF

cdr3_length: 14
v_call: TRBV9
clone_size: -
d_call: -
j_call: TRBJ1-4
cdr3_nt: TGTGCCAGCAGCCCAGGAGGTAAAAATGAAAAACTGTTTTTT
cdr3_aa: CASSPGGKNEKLFF

cdr3_length: 17
v_call: TRBV5-1
clone_size: -
d_call: -
j_call: TRBJ1-4
cdr3_nt: TGCGCCAGCAGCTTGGCGCTGGGGGGGTTTGGCGGAGAAAAACTGTTTTTT
cdr3_aa: CASSLALGGFGGEKLFF

cdr3_length: 15
v_call: TRBV5-1
clone_size: few
d_call: TRBD1
j_call: TRBJ2-2
cdr3_nt: TGCGCCAGCAGCCCAGGACAGGGAGGTTCCGGGGAGCTGTTTTTT
cdr3_aa: CASSPGQGGSGELFF

cdr3_length: 12
v_call: TRBV7-2
clone_size: -
d_call: -
j_call: TRBJ2-3
cdr3_nt: TGTGCCAGCAGCGGCTTTGCAGATACGCAGTATTTT
cdr3_aa: CASSGFADTQYF

cdr3_length: 11
v_call: TRBV29-1
clone_size: -
d_call: -
j_call: TRBJ2-7
cdr3_nt: TGCAGCGCCGGTTGGGGACGCGAGCAGTACTTC
cdr3_aa: CSAGWGREQYF

cdr3_length: 14
v_call: TRBV29-1
clone_size: -
d_call: -
j_call: TRBJ1-3
cdr3_nt: TGCAGCGTTCGGGGGACGGGCTCTGGAAACACCATATATTTT
cdr3_aa: CSVRGTGSGNTIYF

cdr3_length: 15
v_call: TRBV4-2
clone_size: -
d_call: -
j_call: TRBJ1-5
cdr3_nt: TGTGCCAGCAGCCAAGAGTTGGCCGGTCATTGGCCCCAGCATTTT
cdr3_aa: CASSQELAGHWPQHF

cdr3_length: 15
v_call: TRBV2
clone_size: -
d_call: -
j_call: TRBJ1-1
cdr3_nt: TGTGCCAGCAGTGCTTATGGGACAATGAACACTGAAGCTTTCTTT
cdr3_aa: CASSAYGTMNTEAFF

cdr3_length: 14
v_call: TRBV19
clone_size: -
d_call: -
j_call: TRBJ2-3
cdr3_nt: TGTGCCAGTAGCATGAGTTGGGGCACAGATACGCAGTATTTT
cdr3_aa: CASSMSWGTDTQYF

cdr3_length: 16
v_call: TRBV9
clone_size: -
d_call: TRBD2
j_call: TRBJ2-3
cdr3_nt: TGTGCCAGCAGCGAAACTAGCGGGGGGGTCCCAGATACGCAGTATTTT
cdr3_aa: CASSETSGGVPDTQYF

cdr3_length: 16
v_call: TRBV28
clone_size: -
d_call: -
j_call: TRBJ2-7
cdr3_nt: TGTGCCAGCAGTCCCCGTACGGGGTCCTCCTGGAGCGAGCAGTACTTC
cdr3_aa: CASSPRTGSSWSEQYF